This T cell receptor beta chain was obtained from a study of blood T cells in healthy people across ages. The V gene's germline CDR1 is MNHEY and CDR2 SVGAGI. V was shortened by 4 bases and J by 0 bases, with 10 bases between the two germline ends. The CDR3 length is 15 residues. A sample-barcoded 5' primer and a J-beta primer mix were used in a second PCR of roughly 6 to 11 cycles. TCRdb re-derived calls from the 5' RACE reads in MiXCR, one entry per CDR3 protein. The sample shows about 760,000 distinct CDR3 sequences, approximately 25% of them seen only once. This sample was shared with a second study, whose subject was T cells of mothers and their children.

Sequenced material: blood. The sequence came from a boy aged 10-17 years in good health. The V call is TRBV6-5, the J call TRBJ1-5; D unresolved. CDR3 in DNA: TGTGCCAGCAGTTCCGGCAGTTATAGCAATCAGCCCCAGCATTTT. Translated, it gives CASSSGSYSNQPQHF.